The 13 T cell receptor beta chains presented below share a single source sample, sequenced in a study of T cell repertoires in cytomegalovirus infection. TCRdb reprocessed the reads with MiXCR, giving one entry per CDR3 protein. The sample has 300,000 to 400,000 distinct CDR3 sequences; 8% to 9.5% are singletons. Sequenced input: PBMCs. The source is a human donor in good health (CMV status not recorded). Some clones in this sample may be carry-over from other donors' samples.

This clonotype appeared many times. The chain links TRBV7-9 to TRBJ1-1; D ambiguous. Germline CDR1 is SEHNR and CDR2 is FQNEAQ (reference sequence). This CDR3 has 12 amino acids. V lost 8 bases, J lost 4 bases, and 11 bases lay in between. The CDR3 DNA reads TGTGCCAGCTTATTGAGTGGCACTGAAGCTTTCTTT. It is translated as CASLLSGTEAFF.

In this sample, this clonotype turned up a few times. The rearrangement uses TRBV6-2 or TRBV6-3 and TRBJ2-3; a possible D gene is TRBD1 (6 bases). There are 13 residues in the CDR3. Trimming removed 7 bases at V and 7 bases at J, with 15 bases between. Germline CDR1 MNHEY, CDR2 SVGEGT. DNA for the CDR3: TGTGCCAGCAACCAGGGGACCCGCAATACGCAGTATTTT. Protein sequence: CASNQGTRNTQYF.

The rearrangement links TRBV6-8 to TRBJ2-2, with D unresolved. From germline, CDR1 is MNHGY and CDR2 SAAAGT. The ends were cut back, 4 bases at V and 5 bases at J, with 17 bases in the middle. The CDR3 contains 16 residues. The CDR3 DNA reads as TGTGCCAGCAGTTCCCAACTACCGATGGGGACCGGGGAGCTGTTTTTT. This codes for CASSSQLPMGTGELFF.

This clonotype was seen ten or more times. The chain combines TRBV6-5 with TRBJ2-2, with 10 nucleotides matching TRBD1. Germline CDR1 reads MNHEY; CDR2 reads SVGAGI. The CDR3 extends over 15 amino acids. Unmatched junction bases numbered 10, after V lost 8 bases and J lost 7 bases. The CDR3 protein is CASHPGQGKIGELFF. CDR3 nucleotides: TGTGCCAGCCACCCGGGACAGGGGAAGATCGGGGAGCTGTTTTTT.

This clonotype was counted many times. The J gene is TRBJ2-3, the V gene TRBV7-8; the match to TRBD1 covers 9 bases. The V and J ends lost 3 bases and 3 bases, in that order; junction bases with no gene match: 4. The length of the CDR3 is 15 residues. CDR1 SGHVS and CDR2 FQNEAQ come from the germline V gene. CDR3 sequence: CASSFTGGGTDTQYF. In nucleotides, the CDR3 is TGTGCCAGCAGCTTTACAGGGGGCGGGACAGATACGCAGTATTTT.

V and J are TRBV7-2 and TRBJ2-3; 8 bases line up with TRBD2. Germline V gives CDR1 SGHTA, CDR2 FQGNSA. J lost 5 bases, V lost 2 bases, and 6 bases had no gene match. This CDR3 is built from 15 residues. The CDR3: CASSLRSSGGDTQYF. DNA of the CDR3: TGTGCCAGCAGCTTAAGGTCCAGCGGGGGAGATACGCAGTATTTT.

This clonotype was observed a few times. J is TRBJ2-1 and V is TRBV6-2 or TRBV6-3; 13 positions match TRBD2. The CDR3 spans 17 residues. V shed 5 bases and J 5 bases; nucleotides not matched to a gene: 9. Germline values: CDR1 MNHEY, CDR2 SVGEGT. The CDR3 loop is CASSNLPTSGGNNEQFF. CDR3 coding DNA: TGTGCCAGCAGTAACCTCCCGACTAGCGGGGGGAACAATGAGCAGTTCTTC.

The V gene is TRBV19, the J gene TRBJ2-1; D possibly corresponds to TRBD1 (6 bases). Germline CDR1 and CDR2: LNHDA and SQIVND (reference sequence). V was shortened by 5 bases and J by 8 bases, with 19 bases between the two germline ends. The CDR3 is made up of 15 amino acids. The CDR3 loop reads CASSLTGPSRDEQFF. CDR3 sequence (DNA): TGTGCCAGTAGTTTGACAGGCCCTTCAAGGGATGAGCAGTTCTTC. Based on the CDR3 plus reference TRBV19 and TRBJ2-1, the full variable domain is DGGITQSPKYLFRKEGQNVTLSCEQNLNHDAMYWYRQDPGQGLRLIYYSQIVNDFQKGDIAEGYSVSREKKESFPLTVTSAQKNPTAFYLCASSLTGPSRDEQFFGPGTRLTVL.

This clonotype has only a few counts. This chain connects TRBV19 to TRBJ2-1; maybe TRBD2 (8 bases). CDR3 length: 16 amino acids. In germline, CDR1 is LNHDA, CDR2 SQIVND (reference sequence). Trimming took 10 bases from V and 8 from J, leaving 27 bases between them. CDR3 DNA: TGTGCCACCGAGACAGGGTCGGCGGGAGGTAGGGATGAGCAGTTCTTC. This codes for CATETGSAGGRDEQFF.

This clonotype occurred a few times. The rearrangement joins TRBV4-3 to TRBJ1-6, with a possible D match to TRBD1 (5 bases). The CDR3 sequence is 17 residues long. The germline gives CDR1 LGHNA, CDR2 YSLEER. V gave up 2 bases and J gave up 0 bases, with 11 bases separating them. The CDR3 DNA reads as TGCGCCAGCAGCCAAACGCGACAGAGCTCCTATAATTCACCCCTCCACTTT. Translating it yields CASSQTRQSSYNSPLHF.

The chain links TRBV5-4 to TRBJ2-5; 11 bases are shared with TRBD1. The germline V gene has CDR1 SGHNT and CDR2 YYREEE (reference sequence). V was clipped by 4 bases and J by 5 bases; unmatched bases: 4. There are 14 residues in the CDR3. The CDR3 DNA follows: TGTGCCAGCAGCGGGGACAGGGGGACGGAGACCCAGTACTTC. Translating gives CASSGDRGTETQYF.

This clonotype was detected ten times or more. The J gene is TRBJ2-4, the V gene TRBV7-2; the D gene is possibly TRBD1 (6 bases). Germline CDR1 and CDR2: SGHTA and FQGNSA. V dropped 4 bases and J dropped 0 bases, with 10 bases sitting between them. This CDR3 is 15 amino acids long. This chain's CDR3 is CASSSGQLAKNIQYF. The CDR3 bases are TGTGCCAGCAGCTCCGGACAGCTAGCCAAAAACATTCAGTACTTC.

This clonotype was seen many times. J is TRBJ2-2 and V is TRBV7-2, with D hard to call. CDR3 length: 14 residues. In germline, CDR1 is SGHTA, CDR2 FQGNSA. The V gene lost 2 bases and the J gene lost 5 bases, with 9 bases spanning the gap. CDR3 region: CASSLPARTGELFF. CDR3 nucleotides: TGTGCCAGCAGCTTACCGGCCCGGACCGGGGAGCTGTTTTTT.